These 7 T cell receptor beta chains were all obtained from the same sample, sequenced in a study of metastatic and nonmetastatic thyroid tumors. The entire patient cohort was treatment-naive prior to thyroid surgery. MiXCR was used by TCRdb to re-call the PCR reads. This sample has roughly 6,900 clones, with 27% found just once. The sequencing sample was made of adjacent normal tissue. Every receptor here comes from a male donor with papillary thyroid cancer or a benign thyroid nodule (not recorded which). Some clones in this sample may be carry-over from other donors' samples.

As regards this clone: Other DNA sequences from this sample encode an identical CDR3 as well. V gene TRBV3-1 combines with J gene TRBJ2-2; D remains unclear. Germline V CDR1 and CDR2: LGHDT, YNNKEL (reference sequence). Trimming left V 3 bases short and J 8 bases short, with 7 bases between. This CDR3 is 12 amino acids long. The CDR3 DNA is TGTGCCAGCAGCCAGGTGCGTGGGGAGCTGTTTTTT. The encoded protein is CASSQVRGELFF.

This clone was counted only a few times. V gene TRBV6-1 combines with J gene TRBJ1-3, with D unresolved. CDR1 and CDR2 (germline): MNHNS, SASEGT. Trimming cost V 10 bases and J 9 bases, with 22 bases left between them. CDR3 size: 14 residues. CDR3 amino acids: CATKTVNSVSTIYF. As DNA, the CDR3 is TGTGCCACCAAAACAGTCAACTCTGTAAGCACCATATATTTT.

This clone has just a few counts. One end of the junction is discordant with germline, which a read error may explain. V and J are TRBV28 and TRBJ2-7; D might be TRBD1 (5 bases). This CDR3 comprises 13 residues. Germline-derived CDR1 and CDR2 are MDHEN and SYDVKM. The CDR3 here is CASITTGSYEQYF. The CDR3 DNA is TGCGCCAGCATTACAACAGGTTCCTACGAGCAGTACTTC.

A remark on this clone: One junction end disagrees with the germline gene, perhaps due to a read error. This chain joins TRBV24-1 and TRBJ2-7; 10 bases are shared with TRBD2. This CDR3 is built from 15 residues. CDR1 is KGHDR, CDR2 SFDVKD, per germline. CDR3 loop: CANSASSSGSIEQYF. CDR3 nucleotides: TGTGCCAACAGTGCCTCCTCTAGCGGGAGTATCGAGCAGTACTTC.

This clone occurred a few times. The gene calls are TRBV6-1 and TRBJ2-1; D unclear. Germline CDR1 is MNHNS and CDR2 is SASEGT. V dropped 3 bases and J dropped 6 bases, with 9 bases sitting between them. This CDR3 is built from 13 residues. In nucleotides, the CDR3 is TGTGCCAGCAGTGATGGCTCTTCCAATGAGCAGTTCTTC. Amino acids: CASSDGSSNEQFF.

This clone was seen more than once but under ten times. The chain couples TRBV12-3 or TRBV12-4 to TRBJ1-6; 8 bases match TRBD1. The trim removed 6 bases at V and 7 bases at J, leaving 20 bases unmatched. The CDR3 runs to 19 residues. The CDR3 nucleotides read TGTGCCAGCAGACGGGGGACAGGAGGCACCACCTCTGGAAATTCACCCCTCCACTTT. Translated, it gives CASRRGTGGTTSGNSPLHF.

This clone was detected ten times or more. This chain connects TRBV19 to TRBJ2-7; maybe TRBD2 (5 bases). The CDR3 sequence is 14 residues long. Germline loops: CDR1 LNHDA, CDR2 SQIVND (reference sequence). V was cut by 5 bases and J by 6 bases, with 17 bases left in between. CDR3 amino acids: CASSLGLDFGEQYF. CDR3 coding DNA: TGTGCCAGTAGTTTAGGACTCGACTTTGGCGAGCAGTACTTC.